The 27 T cell receptor beta chains below were found in one sample sequenced in a study of cytomegalovirus exposure and HLA in healthy donors. The PCR had 60 Vbeta and 13 Jbeta primers. Repertoires were generated with immunoSEQ multiplex PCR, while TCRdb's copy carries only in-frame clones and drops some. The sample carries about 110,000 clones, more than 60% recorded once. The specimen was PBMCs. The receptors were sampled from a man aged 35 to 55 in good health and CMV-seronegative.

This rearrangement joins TRBV5-5 to TRBJ2-6; TRBD1 might be the D (5 bases). Trimming took off 1 base at V and 1 base at J, with 9 bases between the two ends. Germline lookup yields CDR1 SGHKS and CDR2 YYEKEE (reference sequence). The CDR3 is made up of 16 amino acids. CDR3 sequence: CASSLYRGSGANVLTF. The CDR3 coding sequence is TGTGCCAGCAGCTTGTATAGGGGTTCTGGGGCCAACGTCCTGACTTTC. The variable domain in full, completed from reference TRBV5-5 and TRBJ2-6, reads DAGVTQSPTHLIKTRGQQVTLRCSPISGHKSVSWYQQVLGQGPQFIFQYYEKEERGRGNFPDRFSARQFPNYSSELNVNALLLGDSALYLCASSLYRGSGANVLTFGAGSRLTVL.

This chain joins TRBV5-6 and TRBJ2-1, with TRBD2 matching over 9 bases. Looked up from germline, CDR1 is SGHDT and CDR2 is YYEEEE. The CDR3 has 17 amino acids. V was clipped by 3 bases and J by 2 bases; unmatched bases: 9. CDR3 sequence reads: CASSSALSGGPYNEQFF. Written as DNA, the CDR3 is TGTGCCAGCAGCTCAGCTCTTAGCGGGGGCCCCTACAATGAGCAGTTCTTC.

A remark on this clone: One end of the junction varies from germline; a read error may be responsible. V usage is TRBV7-6 and J usage is TRBJ2-2; possible D gene TRBD2, 5 bases. CDR3 size: 14 residues. CDR1 and CDR2 from the germline V gene are SGHVS and FNYEAQ. The DNA of the CDR3 is TGTGCCACCAGCATGGAGGTGAACACCGGGGAGCTGTTTTTT. Translation gives CATSMEVNTGELFF.

In the case of this clone: The identical CDR3 is also encoded by other nucleotide sequences in the sample. V and J are TRBV6-1 and TRBJ1-5; perhaps TRBD1 as D (6 bases). The CDR3 spans 14 residues. Germline CDR1 MNHNS, CDR2 SASEGT. Trimming shortened V by 8 bases and J by 5 bases, and 16 bases separated the two germline ends. CDR3 in amino acids: CASVEQGSYQPQHF. Here the CDR3 DNA reads TGTGCCAGCGTAGAACAGGGTTCCTATCAGCCCCAGCATTTT.

In its sample, this clone was seen once. The V call is TRBV11-2, the J call TRBJ1-3, with 8 bases aligning to TRBD1. J was trimmed by 5 bases and V by 0 bases; bases with no gene match: 3. There are 15 residues in the CDR3. Germline CDR1 SGHAT, CDR2 FQNNGV. The CDR3 reads CASSLEGQERNTIYF. The CDR3 DNA reads as TGTGCCAGCAGCTTAGAGGGACAGGAGAGAAACACCATATATTTT.

The V and J genes are TRBV5-1 and TRBJ2-7, with TRBD1 identical over 8 bases. With 7 bases clipped from V and 0 bases from J, the junction kept 9 bases outside the gene matches. Germline V lookup: CDR1 SGHRS, CDR2 YFSETQ. The CDR3 contains 15 residues. CDR3 amino acids: CASGQGRGPSYEQYF. The CDR3 DNA reads as TGCGCCAGCGGACAGGGCCGGGGGCCCTCCTACGAGCAGTACTTC.

The V call is TRBV4-1, the J call TRBJ1-1, with 9 bases aligning to TRBD1. The CDR3 loop spans 16 amino acids. Trimming took 3 bases from V and 1 from J; bases not matched to a gene: 6. In germline, CDR1 is MGHRA, CDR2 YSYEKL. Here the CDR3 reads CASSHPRTGENTEAFF. CDR3 DNA sequence: TGCGCCAGCAGCCATCCCAGGACAGGGGAGAACACTGAAGCTTTCTTT.

V is TRBV7-9 and J is TRBJ1-1; no reliable D call. Trimming removed 1 base at V and 5 bases at J, with 11 bases between. Germline loops: CDR1 SEHNR, CDR2 FQNEAQ (reference sequence). The CDR3 length is 14 residues. As DNA, the CDR3 is TGTGCCAGCAGCTTAGGTTGGCGGGTGACTGAAGCTTTCTTT. Protein: CASSLGWRVTEAFF.

The V and J genes are TRBV18 and TRBJ1-5; TRBD1 agrees at 8 bases. J was trimmed by 5 bases and V by 6 bases; bases with no gene match: 3. The CDR3 length is 13 residues. The V gene's germline CDR1 is KGHSH and CDR2 LQKENI. CDR3 sequence (DNA): TGTGCCAGCTCGACAGGGGCTGATCAGCCCCAGCATTTT. Protein: CASSTGADQPQHF.

CDR3 coding DNA: TGTGCCAGCAGCTCCCCTCCGGGAGCCGCCTGGGATGAGCAGTTCTTC. It is translated as CASSSPPGAAWDEQFF. V is TRBV7-2 and J is TRBJ2-1; D is perhaps TRBD2 (6 bases). Trimming removed 4 bases at V and 8 bases at J, with 21 bases between. This CDR3 is built from 16 residues. Germline CDR1 and CDR2: SGHTA and FQGNSA.

The chain couples TRBV5-1 to TRBJ1-5; D possibly corresponds to TRBD1 (6 bases). Germline V gene sequence: CDR1 SGHRS, CDR2 YFSETQ. Trimming pared 5 bases from V and 6 bases from J, leaving 12 bases between. This CDR3 region has 13 residues. The chain's CDR3 is CASRGGDGQPQHF. The CDR3 DNA sequence: TGCGCCAGCAGAGGGGGGGACGGTCAGCCCCAGCATTTT.

The chain couples TRBV27 to TRBJ1-1; TRBD1 is a possible D gene (6 bases). From germline, CDR1 is MNHEY and CDR2 SMNVEV (reference sequence). The CDR3 loop spans 14 amino acids. V was clipped by 2 bases and J by 3 bases, with 10 bases between them. As DNA, the CDR3 is TGTGCCAGCAGTTTAAGGGGGGGGTACACTGAAGCTTTCTTT. Translation: CASSLRGGYTEAFF.

The gene calls are TRBV6-1 and TRBJ2-5, with 14 bases fitting TRBD2. V was pared by 1 base and J by 6 bases, with 10 bases of the junction left unmatched. This CDR3 contains 18 residues. Germline lookup yields CDR1 MNHNS and CDR2 SASEGT. The CDR3 region has the DNA TGTGCCAGCAGTGAAGGACTAGCGGGGGGGCTGGCTCCTCAGACCCAGTACTTC. The encoded protein is CASSEGLAGGLAPQTQYF.

The V and J genes are TRBV5-4 and TRBJ1-6, with TRBD1 as a possible D gene (6 bases). CDR1 is SGHNT, CDR2 YYREEE, per germline (reference sequence). V was cut by 0 bases and J by 8 bases, with 6 bases left in between. The CDR3 is 13 amino acids. The CDR3 DNA reads TGTGCCAGCAGCTTGGACAGGGATTCACCCCTCCACTTT. As protein: CASSLDRDSPLHF.

The CDR3 reads CASSFRQGGNEQFF. Here the CDR3 DNA reads TGCGCCAGCAGCTTTAGACAGGGAGGTAATGAGCAGTTCTTC. The genes are TRBV5-1 and TRBJ2-1, with D possibly being TRBD1 (7 bases). The ends were cut back, 2 bases at V and 7 bases at J, with 13 bases in the middle. CDR3 length: 14 residues. Germline CDR1 SGHRS, CDR2 YFSETQ.

Only one count was recorded for this clone. This chain joins TRBV2 and TRBJ2-5; 8 bases match TRBD2. The CDR3 sequence is 16 residues long. Germline loops: CDR1 SNHLY, CDR2 FYNNEI. The trim removed 0 bases at V and 1 base at J, leaving 4 bases unmatched. The CDR3 loop reads CASSEAGRGGQETQYF. The CDR3 DNA sequence: TGTGCCAGCAGTGAAGCGGGTCGGGGGGGCCAAGAGACCCAGTACTTC.

The rearrangement links TRBV25-1 to TRBJ2-5, with 13 bases lining up with TRBD2. The CDR3 loop spans 16 amino acids. Germline CDR1 reads MGHDK; CDR2 reads SYGVNS. The ends lost 3 bases at V and 5 bases at J; junction bases unmatched: 6. DNA for the CDR3: TGTGCCAGCAGTGATCGGACTAGCGGGGGCTGGGAGACCCAGTACTTC. Its translation is CASSDRTSGGWETQYF.

The V gene is TRBV7-3, the J gene TRBJ2-2; 7 positions agree with TRBD1. V lost 5 bases to trimming and J lost 4 bases; unmatched junction nucleotides: 4. CDR3 size: 14 residues. CDR1 is SGHTA and CDR2 is FQGTGA in the germline V gene. The CDR3 DNA reads as TGTGCCAGCAGCCAGACAGGGTCCACCGGGGAGCTGTTTTTT. Its protein is CASSQTGSTGELFF.

The rearrangement joins TRBV7-8 to TRBJ2-7; 9 nucleotides align to TRBD1. The length of the CDR3 is 14 residues. Germline V gene lookup returns CDR1 SGHVS and CDR2 FQNEAQ. V lost 5 bases to trimming and J lost 5 bases; unmatched junction nucleotides: 7. The CDR3 sequence: CASSLGDREHEQYF. The CDR3, as DNA: TGTGCCAGCAGCCTAGGGGACAGGGAGCACGAGCAGTACTTC.

The chain is built from TRBV19 and TRBJ1-4; D is undetermined. Germline CDR1 and CDR2: LNHDA and SQIVND (reference sequence). The V and J ends lost 5 bases and 8 bases respectively, with 12 bases between them. The CDR3 length is 13 residues. In nucleotides, the CDR3 is TGTGCCAGTAGTCGGAGGTTCGGGGAAAAACTGTTTTTT. It is translated as CASSRRFGEKLFF.

This chain links TRBV18 with TRBJ1-1; 8 nucleotides agree with TRBD1. V lost 3 bases and J lost 8; bases outside the gene matches: 8. This CDR3 comprises 14 residues. From germline, CDR1 is KGHSH and CDR2 LQKENI. CDR3 loop: CASSPGRRQGEAFF. DNA for the CDR3: TGTGCCAGCTCACCCGGACGACGACAGGGGGAAGCTTTCTTT.

The V and J genes are TRBV29-1 and TRBJ2-5; 14 bases fit TRBD2. The trim removed 4 bases at V and 2 bases at J, leaving 3 bases unmatched. The germline V gene has CDR1 SQVTM and CDR2 ANQGSEA. CDR3 length: 15 amino acids. The CDR3 DNA sequence: TGCAGCGTTGCGGGACTAGCGGGAGCACAAGAGACCCAGTACTTC. Protein sequence: CSVAGLAGAQETQYF.

This clone is a singleton in its sample. The chain links TRBV12-5 to TRBJ2-3, with D perhaps TRBD1 (5 bases). The CDR3 totals 14 residues. Germline values: CDR1 LGHNT, CDR2 FRNRAP. Trimming stripped 5 bases from V and 1 base from J, with 10 bases between. CDR3 region: CASGPPTGTDTQYF. The CDR3 nucleotides are TGTGCTAGTGGTCCCCCGACAGGCACAGATACGCAGTATTTT. The full variable domain, rest sourced from reference TRBV12-5 and TRBJ2-3, is DARVTQTPRHKVTEMGQEVTMRCQPILGHNTVFWYRQTMMQGLELLAYFRNRAPLDDSGMPKDRFSAEMPDATLATLKIQPSEPRDSAVYFCASGPPTGTDTQYFGPGTRLTVL.

V usage is TRBV7-9 and J usage is TRBJ2-7, with D possibly being TRBD2 (7 bases). CDR1 is SEHNR, CDR2 FQNEAQ, per germline (reference sequence). Trimming left V 1 base short and J 2 bases short, with 9 bases between. CDR3 length equals 14 residues. The CDR3 reads CASSLGGGTYEQYF. The CDR3 bases are TGTGCCAGCAGCTTAGGGGGGGGCACCTACGAGCAGTACTTC. Based on the CDR3 plus reference TRBV7-9 and TRBJ2-7, the full variable domain is DTGVSQNPRHKITKRGQNVTFRCDPISEHNRLYWYRQTLGQGPEFLTYFQNEAQLEKSRLLSDRFSAERPKGSFSTLEIQRTEQGDSAMYLCASSLGGGTYEQYFGPGTRLTVT.

Comment on this clone: This same CDR3 is encoded by further DNA sequences in the sample. The chain links TRBV5-1 to TRBJ1-3; D perhaps matches TRBD1 (6 bases). There are 14 residues in the CDR3. V shed 4 bases and J shed 2 bases, with 10 bases lying between them. Germline V CDR1 and CDR2: SGHRS, YFSETQ. DNA for the CDR3: TGCGCCAGCAGCAGCGGACAGACTGGAAACACCATATATTTT. It codes for CASSSGQTGNTIYF. Supplemented by reference TRBV5-1 and TRBJ1-3, the full variable domain reads KAGVTQTPRYLIKTRGQQVTLSCSPISGHRSVSWYQQTPGQGLQFLFEYFSETQRNKGNFPGRFSGRQFSNSRSEMNVSTLELGDSALYLCASSSGQTGNTIYFGEGSWLTVV.

The gene calls are TRBV5-8 and TRBJ1-3; D is unclear. The V gene's germline CDR1 is SGHTS and CDR2 YDEGEE. With 4 bases removed from V and 0 bases from J, the gap between germline ends came to 8 bases. CDR3 size: 14 residues. The CDR3 is CASSAGYSGNTIYF. The CDR3 DNA sequence: TGTGCCAGCAGCGCCGGGTACTCTGGAAACACCATATATTTT.

The chain links TRBV6-1 to TRBJ2-1; possible D gene TRBD1, 5 bases. The V and J ends lost 5 bases and 7 bases respectively, with 15 bases between them. The length of the CDR3 is 14 residues. Germline CDR1 MNHNS, CDR2 SASEGT. The CDR3 sequence: CASSRTNVENEQFF. The CDR3, as DNA: TGTGCCAGCAGTCGGACAAATGTGGAGAATGAGCAGTTCTTC.